Listed here are 26 T cell receptor beta chains from one sample, sequenced in a study of T cell repertoires in cytomegalovirus infection. MiXCR, run by TCRdb on the reads, gives a single entry per CDR3 protein. Of about 450,000 distinct CDR3 sequences in the sample, approximately 33% were seen once. The sequencing input was PBMCs. These receptor sequences come from a human donor in good health (CMV status not recorded). Some clones in this sample may be carry-over from other donors' samples.

V is TRBV7-9 and J is TRBJ2-2, with D possibly matching TRBD2 (6 bases). The germline V and J ends were trimmed by 8 bases and 0 bases, with 13 bases remaining between them. The CDR3 is 15 amino acids. Germline values: CDR1 SEHNR, CDR2 FQNEAQ (reference sequence). Written as DNA, the CDR3 is TGTGCCAGCGGGAATCGGGGGACGAACACCGGGGAGCTGTTTTTT. It is translated as CASGNRGTNTGELFF. Based on the CDR3 plus reference TRBV7-9 and TRBJ2-2, the full variable domain is DTGVSQNPRHKITKRGQNVTFRCDPISEHNRLYWYRQTLGQGPEFLTYFQNEAQLEKSRLLSDRFSAERPKGSFSTLEIQRTEQGDSAMYLCASGNRGTNTGELFFGEGSRLTVL.

There are many counts of this clonotype. This sequence joins TRBV7-9 and TRBJ2-7; 7 nucleotides agree with TRBD1. The V gene end was trimmed by 6 bases and the J gene end by 3 bases; junction bases not matched to a gene: 2. The CDR3 has 12 amino acids. CDR1 SEHNR and CDR2 FQNEAQ come from the germline V gene (reference sequence). CDR3 region: CASSTGDYEQYF. The CDR3 coding sequence is TGTGCCAGCAGTACAGGGGACTACGAGCAGTACTTC.

There are a few counts of this clonotype. The CDR3 protein is CASSGQGNYYGYTF. CDR3 nucleotides: TGTGCCAGTAGTGGACAGGGGAACTACTATGGCTACACCTTC. This chain links TRBV19 with TRBJ1-2; 9 nucleotides align to TRBD1. Losses at the gene ends were 5 bases for V and 3 bases for J; bases not matched to a gene: 4. Per the germline V gene, CDR1 is LNHDA and CDR2 is SQIVND (reference sequence). The CDR3 extends over 14 amino acids.

CDR3 amino acids: CASSATGTGDSPLHF. In DNA form, the CDR3 reads TGCGCCAGCAGCGCAACTGGGACAGGAGATTCACCCCTCCACTTT. This chain uses TRBV5-1 with TRBJ1-6, with TRBD1 matching over 8 bases. The CDR3 contains 15 residues. The trim removed 4 bases at V and 8 bases at J, leaving 8 bases unmatched. CDR1 and CDR2 from the germline V gene are SGHRS and YFSETQ.

V is TRBV25-1 and J is TRBJ1-6, with D unresolved. The CDR3 loop spans 13 amino acids. CDR1 MGHDK and CDR2 SYGVNS come from the germline V gene. Between the trimmed V and J ends, which lost 4 bases and 19 bases, there was a span of 20 bases. CDR3 nucleotide sequence: TGTGCCAGCAGTGCCAACGGTAATTCACCCCGACACTTT. Translating it yields CASSANGNSPRHF.

This clonotype was counted only a few times. This chain connects TRBV12-3 or TRBV12-4 to TRBJ1-2; 9 nucleotides match TRBD1. The CDR3 length is 15 residues. V was clipped by 2 bases and J by 2 bases; unmatched bases: 3. CDR3 sequence: CASSLRQGVNYGYTF. DNA of the CDR3: TGTGCCAGCAGTTTACGACAGGGGGTAAACTATGGCTACACCTTC.

Worth noting for this clonotype: This may be a read error: a much more frequent sequence differs by one nucleotide. The rearrangement uses TRBV7-8 and TRBJ2-2; 7 bases match TRBD1. CDR3 length: 17 amino acids. Germline V lookup: CDR1 SGHVS, CDR2 FQNEAQ. J lost 9 bases, V lost 5 bases, and 18 bases had no gene match. The CDR3 here is CASSPLHRGQSVRELFF. As DNA, the CDR3 is TGTGCCAGCAGCCCCCTCCACAGGGGACAGAGTGTCAGGGAGCTGTTTTTT.

As concerns this clonotype: Given the absence of the conserved phenylalanine or tryptophan at the CDR3 end, a read error is likely. The genes are TRBV7-8 and TRBJ2-1; D is unresolved. The CDR3 runs to 14 residues. Germline assignment: CDR1 SGHVS and CDR2 FQNEAQ. V lost 2 bases and J 8 bases, leaving 13 bases between the germline ends. This chain's CDR3 is CASSLWSTVDEQFV. The DNA for the CDR3 is TGTGCCAGCAGCTTATGGTCCACGGTAGATGAGCAGTTCGTC.

V and J are TRBV18 and TRBJ2-6; D possibly matches TRBD1 or TRBD2 (5 bases each). This CDR3 has 16 amino acids. Germline V lookup: CDR1 KGHSH, CDR2 LQKENI. V shed 3 bases and J shed 3 bases, with 12 bases lying between them. The chain's CDR3 is CASSPLDSGGANVLTF. CDR3 nucleotides: TGTGCCAGCTCACCGTTAGACAGCGGTGGGGCCAACGTCCTGACTTTC. The full variable domain, in which reference TRBV18 and TRBJ2-6 provide the parts outside the CDR3, is NAGVMQNPRHLVRRRGQEARLRCSPMKGHSHVYWYRQLPEEGLKFMVYLQKENIIDESGMPKERFSAEFPKEGPSILRIQQVVRGDSAAYFCASSPLDSGGANVLTFGAGSRLTVL.

Turning to this clonotype: One end of the junction fails to match germline, which may point to a read error. The V call is TRBV6-5, the J call TRBJ1-1, with 10 bases identical to TRBD1. CDR3 length: 14 amino acids. Germline loops: CDR1 MNHEY, CDR2 SVGAGI. The CDR3 DNA sequence: TGTGCCAGCAGCTGGACAGGGGGGGCCACTGAAGATTTCTTT. Its protein product is CASSWTGGATEDFF.

This clonotype was detected many times. The chain joins TRBV19 to TRBJ1-5; D is undetermined. Germline loops: CDR1 LNHDA, CDR2 SQIVND (reference sequence). Trimming stripped 3 bases from V and 0 bases from J, with 9 bases between. This CDR3 has 15 residues. In DNA form, the CDR3 reads TGTGCCAGTAGTATCGGGATTAATAGCAATCAGCCCCAGCATTTT. Its protein is CASSIGINSNQPQHF.

The gene calls are TRBV14 and TRBJ1-1, with D maybe TRBD1 (6 bases). The CDR3 totals 14 residues. With 5 bases removed from V and 5 bases from J, the gap between germline ends came to 15 bases. The germline V gene encodes CDR1 SGHDN and CDR2 FVKESK. The CDR3 region has the DNA TGTGCCAGCAGCATGGCGGGGGGCAGGACTGAAGCTTTCTTT. It yields the protein CASSMAGGRTEAFF.

The rearrangement joins TRBV6-2 or TRBV6-3 to TRBJ2-5, with D uncertain. The V gene lost 6 bases and the J gene lost 5 bases, with 10 bases spanning the gap. The CDR3 is made up of 12 amino acids. Germline values: CDR1 MNHEY, CDR2 SVGEGT. CDR3 in amino acids: CASRTIGETQYF. CDR3 bases: TGTGCCAGCAGGACAATAGGCGAGACCCAGTACTTC.

The chain couples TRBV11-2 to TRBJ2-2, with D perhaps TRBD1 (5 bases). The CDR3 is 14 amino acids. V was clipped by 3 bases and J by 6 bases, with 11 bases between them. CDR1 is SGHAT, CDR2 FQNNGV, per germline. This CDR3 reads CASSFSQGSGELFF. DNA for the CDR3: TGTGCCAGCAGCTTCTCTCAGGGTTCCGGGGAGCTGTTTTTT.

V is TRBV15 and J is TRBJ2-2, with D possibly matching TRBD1 (7 bases). This CDR3 is 19 amino acids long. Germline CDR1 is LNHNV and CDR2 is YYDKDF (reference sequence). Trimming shortened V by 0 bases and J by 6 bases, and 23 bases separated the two germline ends. The CDR3 coding sequence is TGTGCCACCAGCAGAGAGCCCCCCAGGGGGGCTGCGTGGCCCGGGGAGCTGTTTTTT. Amino acids: CATSREPPRGAAWPGELFF.

This clonotype was counted a few times. The chain is built from TRBV20-1 and TRBJ2-6; D gene ambiguous. Trimming pared 6 bases from V and 1 base from J, leaving 7 bases between. The germline CDR1 and CDR2 sequences are DFQATT and SNEGSKA (reference sequence). CDR3 length: 13 amino acids. The CDR3, as DNA: TGCAGTGCGAGCCGTTCTGGGGCCAACGTCCTGACTTTC. This gives the protein CSASRSGANVLTF.

V is TRBV19 and J is TRBJ2-3, with 9 bases matching TRBD2. This CDR3 contains 14 residues. J lost 4 bases, V lost 3 bases, and 2 bases had no gene match. CDR1 and CDR2 (germline): LNHDA, SQIVND (reference sequence). The CDR3 coding sequence is TGTGCCAGTAGTATCCGACTAGCGGCAGATACGCAGTATTTT. It codes for CASSIRLAADTQYF.

As regards this clonotype: With a much larger clone just one base away, this may be a read error. The chain is built from TRBV11-2 and TRBJ2-1, with TRBD1 matching 12 bases. V trimming: 5 bases; J trimming: 9 bases; junction bases outside the gene matches: 8. This CDR3 spans 15 amino acids. The germline gives CDR1 SGHAT, CDR2 FQNNGV. The CDR3 region is CASSHWDRGRGEQFF. The CDR3 DNA sequence: TGTGCCAGCAGCCATTGGGACAGGGGGCGGGGTGAGCAGTTCTTC.

On this clonotype: This likely comes from a read error, as the CDR3 has no conserved phenylalanine or tryptophan at its end. V and J are TRBV7-8 and TRBJ1-2; no clear D gene. Germline values: CDR1 SGHVS, CDR2 FQNEAQ. The CDR3 covers 14 residues. The CDR3 loop reads CVSSLDGVGYGYTV. For the CDR3, the DNA is TGTGTCAGCAGCTTAGATGGGGTTGGCTATGGCTACACCGTC.

This clonotype came up once. The rearrangement uses TRBV28 and TRBJ2-7; 7 bases map to TRBD2. V trimming: 6 bases; J trimming: 0 bases; junction bases outside the gene matches: 8. Germline assignment: CDR1 MDHEN and CDR2 SYDVKM. The CDR3 has 15 residues. CDR3 residues: CASSPGTTSSYEQYF. CDR3 bases: TGTGCCAGCAGCCCCGGGACTACGTCCTCCTACGAGCAGTACTTC.

There are a few counts of this clonotype. V and J are TRBV12-3 or TRBV12-4 and TRBJ1-4; 9 bases map to TRBD1. There are 18 residues in the CDR3. The V gene end was trimmed by 2 bases and the J gene end by 2 bases; junction bases not matched to a gene: 9. The CDR3 DNA sequence: TGTGCCAGCAGTTTAATGGGACAGGGAGGCTGGACTAATGAAAAACTGTTTTTT. This sequence encodes CASSLMGQGGWTNEKLFF.

In this sample, this clonotype turned up a few times. This chain connects TRBV4-3 to TRBJ2-3, with TRBD1 as a possible D gene (5 bases). Germline CDR1 reads LGHNA; CDR2 reads YSLEER. This CDR3 comprises 16 residues. V was trimmed by 0 bases and J by 2 bases, leaving 12 bases between them. The CDR3 region has the DNA TGCGCCAGCAGCCAAGACGGCAGGGAAAACACAGATACGCAGTATTTT. Amino acid sequence: CASSQDGRENTDTQYF.

This clonotype was observed a few times. CDR3 sequence reads: CASSIVLSGVSNEKLFF. In DNA, the CDR3 is TGTGCCAGTAGTATCGTCCTATCAGGGGTGTCTAATGAAAAACTGTTTTTT. J is TRBJ1-4 and V is TRBV19, with D possibly matching TRBD1 (6 bases). CDR3 size: 17 residues. The V gene lost 3 bases and the J gene lost 3 bases, with 17 bases spanning the gap. The V gene's germline CDR1 is LNHDA and CDR2 SQIVND (reference sequence). Combining the CDR3 with reference TRBV19 and TRBJ1-4 gives the whole variable domain DGGITQSPKYLFRKEGQNVTLSCEQNLNHDAMYWYRQDPGQGLRLIYYSQIVNDFQKGDIAEGYSVSREKKESFPLTVTSAQKNPTAFYLCASSIVLSGVSNEKLFFGSGTQLSVL.

The rearrangement links TRBV7-6 to TRBJ2-3; TRBD2 agrees at 8 bases. The CDR3 runs to 16 residues. The J segment lost 2 bases and the V segment lost 1 base, leaving 5 bases of the junction unmatched. The V gene's germline CDR1 is SGHVS and CDR2 FNYEAQ. CDR3 loop: CASSLEAGEDTDTQYF. The CDR3 region has the DNA TGTGCCAGCAGCTTAGAAGCGGGGGAGGACACAGATACGCAGTATTTT.

The J gene is TRBJ2-7, the V gene TRBV11-2; D ambiguous. The CDR3 runs 14 residues. Trimming shortened V by 5 bases and J by 0 bases, and 11 bases separated the two germline ends. Germline V lookup: CDR1 SGHAT, CDR2 FQNNGV. The CDR3 reads CASSTYSSSYEQYF. CDR3 bases: TGTGCCAGCAGCACTTATAGCAGCTCCTACGAGCAGTACTTC.

The chain has TRBV19 and TRBJ2-2; D ambiguous. Deletions cut 5 bases from V and 2 bases from J, with 9 bases between. Looked up from germline, CDR1 is LNHDA and CDR2 is SQIVND (reference sequence). This CDR3 is built from 14 residues. The CDR3 bases are TGTGCCAGTAGTTTCTACACCAACACCGGGGAGCTGTTTTTT. Protein sequence: CASSFYTNTGELFF.